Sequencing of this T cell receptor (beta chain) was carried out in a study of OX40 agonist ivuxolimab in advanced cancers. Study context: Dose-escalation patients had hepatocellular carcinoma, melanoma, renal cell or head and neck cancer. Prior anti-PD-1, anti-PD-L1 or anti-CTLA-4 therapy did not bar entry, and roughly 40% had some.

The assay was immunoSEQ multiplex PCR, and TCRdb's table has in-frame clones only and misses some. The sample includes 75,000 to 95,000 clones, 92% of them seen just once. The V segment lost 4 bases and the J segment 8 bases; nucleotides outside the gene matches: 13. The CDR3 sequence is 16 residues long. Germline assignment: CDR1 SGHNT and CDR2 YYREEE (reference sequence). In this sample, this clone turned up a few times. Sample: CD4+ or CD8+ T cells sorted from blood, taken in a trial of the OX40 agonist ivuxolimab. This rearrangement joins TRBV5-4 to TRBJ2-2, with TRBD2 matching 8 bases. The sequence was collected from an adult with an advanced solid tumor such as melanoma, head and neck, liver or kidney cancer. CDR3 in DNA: TGTGCCAGCAGCCCGGGGGGGGATAGTTCTTCTGGGGAGCTGTTTTTT. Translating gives CASSPGGDSSSGELFF.